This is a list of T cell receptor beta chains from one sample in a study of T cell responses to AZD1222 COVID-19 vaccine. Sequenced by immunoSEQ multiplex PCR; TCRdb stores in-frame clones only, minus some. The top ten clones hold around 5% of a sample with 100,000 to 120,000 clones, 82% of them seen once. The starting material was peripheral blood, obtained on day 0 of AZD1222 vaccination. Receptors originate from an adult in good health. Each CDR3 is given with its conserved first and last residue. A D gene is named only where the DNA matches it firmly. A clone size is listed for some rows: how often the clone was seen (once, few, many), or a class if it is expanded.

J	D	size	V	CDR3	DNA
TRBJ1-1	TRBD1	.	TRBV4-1	CASSRLTGANTEAFF	TGCGCCAGCAGCCGATTGACAGGGGCGAACACTGAAGCTTTCTTT
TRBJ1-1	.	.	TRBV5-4	CASSFTGVNTEAFF	TGTGCCAGCAGCTTCACGGGGGTGAACACTGAAGCTTTCTTT
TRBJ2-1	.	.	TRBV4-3	CASSQSGSNEQFF	TGCGCCAGCAGCCAATCAGGGAGCAATGAGCAGTTCTTC
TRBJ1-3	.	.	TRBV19	CASSRAVDAGNTIYF	TGTGCCAGTAGTAGAGCGGTGGACGCTGGAAACACCATATATTTT
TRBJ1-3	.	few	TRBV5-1	CASSLALTGYGNTIYF	TGCGCCAGCAGCTTGGCCCTCACAGGGTACGGAAACACCATATATTTT
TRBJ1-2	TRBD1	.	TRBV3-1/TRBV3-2	CASSHRSTGANYGYTF	TGTGCCAGCAGCCATCGGTCGACAGGGGCAAACTATGGCTACACCTTC
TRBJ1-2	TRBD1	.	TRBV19	CASSGGWGQVHGYTF	TGTGCCAGTAGTGGGGGATGGGGACAGGTCCATGGCTACACCTTC
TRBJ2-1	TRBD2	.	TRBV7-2	CASWPSAGRGNEQFF	TGTGCCAGCTGGCCTAGTGCGGGGCGGGGGAATGAGCAGTTCTTC
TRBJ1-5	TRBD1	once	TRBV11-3	CASSTLGGQGDDQPQHF	TGTGCCAGCAGCACGCTGGGGGGACAGGGGGACGATCAGCCCCAGCATTTT
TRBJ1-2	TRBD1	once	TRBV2	CASMGRGLEGYTF	TGTGCCAGCATGGGCAGGGGGCTGGAGGGCTACACCTTC
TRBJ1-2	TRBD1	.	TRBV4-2	CASSHEKGGGQGVGYGYTF	TGTGCCAGCAGCCATGAAAAGGGGGGAGGACAGGGCGTAGGCTATGGCTACACCTTC
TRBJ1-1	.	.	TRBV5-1	CASSSDADGWAEAFF	TGCGCCAGCAGCTCAGACGCCGACGGGTGGGCTGAAGCTTTCTTT
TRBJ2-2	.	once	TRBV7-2	CASRVAAASTGELFF	TGTGCCAGCAGGGTAGCCGCAGCTTCGACCGGGGAGCTGTTTTTT
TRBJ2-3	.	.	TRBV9	CASSVEGYTSTDTQYF	TGTGCCAGCAGCGTAGAGGGATACACTAGCACAGATACGCAGTATTTT
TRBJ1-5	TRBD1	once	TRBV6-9	CASSYFRGNQPQHF	TGTGCCAGCAGTTATTTCAGGGGGAATCAGCCCCAGCATTTT
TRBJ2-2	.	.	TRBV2	CASRRGRDTGELFF	TGTGCCAGCAGACGGGGGCGCGACACCGGGGAGCTGTTTTTT
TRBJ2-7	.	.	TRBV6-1	CASSEQVGPPGF	TGTGCCAGCAGTGAACAAGTAGGCCCCCCGGGTTTC
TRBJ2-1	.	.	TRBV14	CASSHLNSYNEQFF	TGTGCCAGCAGCCACCTAAACAGTTACAATGAGCAGTTCTTC
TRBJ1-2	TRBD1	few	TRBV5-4	CASSRDRGLGYYGYTF	TGTGCCAGCAGCCGCGACAGGGGGCTAGGGTACTATGGCTACACCTTC
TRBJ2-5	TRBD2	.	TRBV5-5	CASSLVVAGAFQETQYF	TGTGCCAGCAGCTTGGTGGTAGCGGGGGCCTTCCAAGAGACCCAGTACTTC
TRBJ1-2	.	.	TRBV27	CASSFGGTGANYGYTF	TGTGCCAGCAGTTTTGGAGGAACAGGCGCTAACTATGGCTACACCTTC
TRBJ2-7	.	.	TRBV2	CASSVLGEQYF	TGTGCCAGCAGTGTGCTCGGCGAGCAGTACTTC
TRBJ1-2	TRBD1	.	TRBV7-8	CASSLGAATGAYGYTF	TGTGCCAGCAGCTTAGGGGCCGCGACAGGGGCTTATGGCTACACCTTC
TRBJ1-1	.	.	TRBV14	CASSHPQPWDTEAFF	TGTGCCAGCAGCCACCCCCAGCCCTGGGACACTGAAGCTTTCTTT
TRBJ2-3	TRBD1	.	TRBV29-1	CSVAAGTGGLDTQYF	TGCAGCGTTGCGGCCGGGACAGGGGGATTAGATACGCAGTATTTT
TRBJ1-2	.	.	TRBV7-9	CASSLSQPNYGYTF	TGTGCCAGCAGCTTATCACAGCCAAACTATGGCTACACCTTC
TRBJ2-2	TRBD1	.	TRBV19	CASNYRGPTGELFF	TGTGCCAGTAATTACAGGGGTCCCACCGGGGAGCTGTTTTTT
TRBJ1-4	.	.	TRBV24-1	CATSDLEWQGPNEKLFF	TGTGCCACCAGTGATTTGGAGTGGCAGGGTCCTAATGAAAAACTGTTTTTT
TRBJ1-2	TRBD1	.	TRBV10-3	CAISRPGQGNGYTF	TGTGCCATCAGTAGACCGGGACAGGGGAATGGCTACACCTTC
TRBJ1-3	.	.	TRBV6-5	CASSYSTLSSGNTIYF	TGTGCCAGCAGTTACTCGACGTTGAGCTCTGGAAACACCATATATTTT
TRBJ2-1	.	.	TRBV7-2	CASSLVGRQFF	TGTGCCAGCAGCTTAGTGGGCCGGCAGTTCTTC